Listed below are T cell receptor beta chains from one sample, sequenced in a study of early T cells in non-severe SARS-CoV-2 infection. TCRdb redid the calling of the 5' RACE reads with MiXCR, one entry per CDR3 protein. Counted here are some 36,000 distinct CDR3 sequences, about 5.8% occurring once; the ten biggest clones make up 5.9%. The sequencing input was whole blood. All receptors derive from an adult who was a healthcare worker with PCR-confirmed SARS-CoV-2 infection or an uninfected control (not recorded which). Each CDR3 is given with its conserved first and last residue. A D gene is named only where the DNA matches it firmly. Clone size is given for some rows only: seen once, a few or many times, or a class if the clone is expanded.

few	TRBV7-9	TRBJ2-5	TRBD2	CASSQTSGVETQYF	TGTGCCAGCAGCCAGACTAGCGGAGTCGAGACCCAGTACTTC
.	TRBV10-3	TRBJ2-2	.	CAISPISSAGELFF	TGTGCCATCAGTCCTATTTCCTCTGCCGGGGAGCTGTTTTTT
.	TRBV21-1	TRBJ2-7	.	CASSNGQDNYEQYF	TGTGCCAGCAGCAATGGACAGGACAACTACGAGCAGTACTTC
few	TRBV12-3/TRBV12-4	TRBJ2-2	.	CASSLDGGSAGELFF	TGTGCCAGCAGTTTAGATGGGGGTTCGGCCGGGGAGCTGTTTTTT
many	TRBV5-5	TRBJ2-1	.	CASSLNPGSGSYNEQFF	TGTGCCAGCAGCTTGAACCCGGGTTCGGGGTCCTACAATGAGCAGTTCTTC
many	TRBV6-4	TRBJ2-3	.	CASSVTTGSTDTQYF	TGTGCCAGCAGTGTGACCACCGGTAGCACAGATACGCAGTATTTT
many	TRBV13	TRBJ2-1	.	CASSPINEQFF	TGTGCCAGCAGCCCCATAAATGAGCAGTTCTTC
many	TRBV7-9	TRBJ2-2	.	CASSLTGELFF	TGTGCCAGCAGCTTGACCGGGGAGCTGTTTTTT
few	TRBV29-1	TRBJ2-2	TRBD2	CSVFTIPTSGKNTGELFF	TGCAGCGTCTTCACTATACCGACTAGCGGGAAAAACACCGGGGAGCTGTTTTTT
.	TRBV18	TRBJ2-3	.	CASSPILTDTQYF	TGTGCCAGCTCACCAATTTTGACAGATACGCAGTATTTT
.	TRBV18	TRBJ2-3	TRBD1	CASSPGGTEAGTDTQYF	TGTGCCAGCTCACCAGGTGGGACAGAGGCGGGCACAGATACGCAGTATTTT
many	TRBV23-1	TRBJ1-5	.	CASSQSTEHLPQPQHF	TGCGCCAGCAGTCAATCAACAGAGCACTTACCCCAGCCCCAGCATTTT
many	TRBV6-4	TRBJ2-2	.	CASSDTPGTGELFF	TGTGCCAGCAGTGATACCCCGGGCACCGGGGAGCTGTTTTTT
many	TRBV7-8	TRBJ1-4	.	CASSLETSGEKLFF	TGTGCCAGCAGCTTAGAAACCTCCGGAGAAAAACTGTTTTTT
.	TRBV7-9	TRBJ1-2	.	CASSLGLNGYTF	TGTGCCAGCAGCTTAGGTCTGAATGGCTACACCTTC
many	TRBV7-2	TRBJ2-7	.	CASSSVPRGVMEQYF	TGTGCCAGCAGCTCAGTACCGAGAGGGGTTATGGAGCAGTACTTC
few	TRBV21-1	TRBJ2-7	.	CASSTIRGLGVREQYF	TGTGCCAGCAGCACCATTAGGGGACTAGGGGTAAGGGAGCAGTACTTC
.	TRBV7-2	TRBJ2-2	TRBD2	CASSTTSGSYRGGELFF	TGTGCCAGCAGCACGACTAGCGGGAGTTATCGGGGCGGGGAGCTGTTTTTT
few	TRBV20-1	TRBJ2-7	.	CSATRADEQYF	TGCAGTGCTACCAGGGCAGACGAGCAGTACTTC
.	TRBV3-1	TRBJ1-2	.	CASSPVAGNGYTF	TGTGCCAGCAGCCCTGTGGCCGGTAATGGCTACACCTTC
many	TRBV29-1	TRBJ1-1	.	CSVSSGAWTEAFF	TGCAGCGTTTCCTCGGGGGCCTGGACTGAAGCTTTCTTT
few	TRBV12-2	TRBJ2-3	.	CASRLARFLAGYTDTQYF	TGTGCAAGTCGCTTAGCCAGGTTCCTAGCGGGGTACACAGATACGCAGTATTTT
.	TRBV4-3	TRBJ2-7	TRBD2	CASSQDLRLAGNRYEQYF	TGCGCCAGCAGCCAAGATCTTCGACTAGCGGGAAATCGGTACGAGCAGTACTTC
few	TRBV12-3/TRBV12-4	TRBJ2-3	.	CASSFIREDTQYF	TGTGCCAGCAGTTTTATTAGGGAGGATACGCAGTATTTT
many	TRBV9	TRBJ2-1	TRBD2	CASSPRSGATGEQFF	TGTGCCAGCAGCCCCCGGAGCGGGGCCACCGGTGAGCAGTTCTTC
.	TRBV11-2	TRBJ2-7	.	CASRYTSYEQYF	TGTGCCAGCAGATATACCTCGTACGAGCAGTACTTC
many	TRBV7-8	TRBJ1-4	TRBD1	CASSLQGGKFEKLFF	TGTGCCAGCAGCTTACAGGGGGGGAAGTTCGAAAAACTGTTTTTT
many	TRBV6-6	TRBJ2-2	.	CASATGPDGELFF	TGTGCCAGCGCCACAGGGCCGGACGGGGAGCTGTTTTTT
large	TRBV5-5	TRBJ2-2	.	CASSPRTAFTGELFF	TGTGCCAGCAGCCCCCGGACAGCATTCACCGGGGAGCTGTTTTTT
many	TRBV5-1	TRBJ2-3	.	CASSLVKRIPTDTQYF	TGCGCCAGCAGCTTGGTCAAGAGGATCCCGACAGATACGCAGTATTTT
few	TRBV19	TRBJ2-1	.	CASTPSSYNEQFF	TGTGCCAGTACGCCGAGCTCCTACAATGAGCAGTTCTTC
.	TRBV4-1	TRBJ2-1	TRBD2	CASSHIFRSSGRAQFF	TGCGCCAGCAGCCACATATTTCGTTCTAGCGGGAGGGCCCAGTTCTTC
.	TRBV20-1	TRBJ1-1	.	CSAVPPGVTEAFF	TGCAGTGCCGTTCCCCCAGGGGTTACTGAAGCTTTCTTT
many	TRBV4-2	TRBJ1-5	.	CASSQEVQPHQPQHF	TGTGCCAGCAGCCAAGAGGTACAGCCTCATCAGCCCCAGCATTTT
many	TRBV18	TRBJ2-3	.	CASSPGRVPDTQYF	TGTGCCAGCTCACCAGGCAGGGTGCCAGATACGCAGTATTTT
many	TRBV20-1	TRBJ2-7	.	CSARVRTYPYEQYF	TGCAGTGCTAGGGTCCGGACCTACCCCTACGAGCAGTACTTC
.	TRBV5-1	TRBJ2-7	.	CASSGGPGYEQYF	TGCGCCAGTTCCGGGGGCCCGGGCTACGAGCAGTACTTC
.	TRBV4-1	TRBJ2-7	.	CASSQDGEWYEQYF	TGCGCCAGCAGCCAAGACGGGGAGTGGTACGAGCAGTACTTC
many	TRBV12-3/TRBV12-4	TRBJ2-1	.	CASSLVQGLSYNEQFF	TGTGCCAGCAGTTTAGTGCAGGGGTTATCCTACAATGAGCAGTTCTTC
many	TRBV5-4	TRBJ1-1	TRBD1	CASSLRTGGDTEAFF	TGTGCCAGCAGCTTGCGGACAGGCGGGGACACTGAAGCTTTCTTT
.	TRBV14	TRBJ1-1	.	CASSQGGGAFF	TGTGCCAGCAGCCAAGGGGGAGGCGCTTTCTTT
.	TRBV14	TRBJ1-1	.	CASSQGLYTEAFF	TGTGCCAGCAGCCAAGGGTTGTACACTGAAGCTTTCTTT
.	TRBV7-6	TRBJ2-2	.	CASSYNREYTHTGELFF	TGTGCCAGCAGCTACAACAGGGAATACACGCACACCGGGGAGCTGTTTTTT
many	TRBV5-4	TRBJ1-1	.	CASSLRGFAGAFF	TGTGCCAGCAGCTTAAGAGGGTTTGCAGGGGCTTTCTTT
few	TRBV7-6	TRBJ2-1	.	CASSLWGLGDEQFF	TGTGCCAGCAGCTTGTGGGGCCTTGGGGATGAGCAGTTCTTC
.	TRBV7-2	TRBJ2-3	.	CASNGQLTDTQYF	TGTGCCAGCAACGGCCAACTCACAGATACGCAGTATTTT
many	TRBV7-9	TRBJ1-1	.	CASSHSPGMEAFF	TGTGCCAGCAGCCACTCTCCGGGGATGGAAGCTTTCTTT
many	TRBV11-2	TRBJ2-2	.	CASNQDTGELFF	TGTGCCAGCAACCAGGACACCGGGGAGCTGTTTTTT
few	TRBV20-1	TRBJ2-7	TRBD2	CSATPGTSGDEQYF	TGCAGTGCTACTCCCGGGACTAGCGGTGACGAGCAGTACTTC
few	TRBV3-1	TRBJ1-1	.	CVSCPARNTEAFF	TGTGTCAGCTGTCCAGCGAGGAACACTGAAGCTTTCTTT
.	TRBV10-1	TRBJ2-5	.	CAIQGVAEWGETQYF	TGCGCCATCCAGGGAGTAGCGGAGTGGGGTGAGACCCAGTACTTC
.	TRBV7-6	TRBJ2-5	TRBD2	CASSPSGGLPETQYF	TGTGCCAGCAGCCCCTCGGGAGGGCTCCCAGAGACCCAGTACTTC
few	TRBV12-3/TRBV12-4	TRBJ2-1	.	CASSTVISNEQFF	TGTGCCAGCAGCACGGTGATTTCGAATGAGCAGTTCTTC
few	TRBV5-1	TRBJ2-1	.	CASSSDTGSGGYNEQFF	TGCGCCAGCAGCTCCGACACGGGGTCTGGGGGCTACAATGAGCAGTTCTTC
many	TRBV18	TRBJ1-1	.	CASSPGSGRDTEAFF	TGTGCCAGCTCACCCGGGAGCGGGAGGGACACTGAAGCTTTCTTT